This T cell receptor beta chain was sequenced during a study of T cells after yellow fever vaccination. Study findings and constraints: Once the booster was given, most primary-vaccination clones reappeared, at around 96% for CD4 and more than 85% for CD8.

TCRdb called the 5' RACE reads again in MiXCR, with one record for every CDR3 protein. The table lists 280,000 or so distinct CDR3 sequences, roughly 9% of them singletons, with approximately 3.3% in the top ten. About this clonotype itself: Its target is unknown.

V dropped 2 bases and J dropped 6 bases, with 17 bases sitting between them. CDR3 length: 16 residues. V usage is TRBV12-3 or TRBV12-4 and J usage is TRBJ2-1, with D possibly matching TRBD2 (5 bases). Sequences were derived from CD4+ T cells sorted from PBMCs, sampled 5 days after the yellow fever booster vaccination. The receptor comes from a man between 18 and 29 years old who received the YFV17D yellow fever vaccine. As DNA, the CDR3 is TGTGCCAGCAGTTTATTGGAGGCCCCAGGACCCAATGAGCAGTTCTTC. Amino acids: CASSLLEAPGPNEQFF.